This is a list of T cell receptor beta chains from one sample in a study of CD8+ T cells in alopecia areata. TCRdb keeps only in-frame clones here, not all; method: immunoSEQ multiplex PCR. The sample records 150,000 to 200,000 clones, 50% to 60% being singletons. Sequencing was performed on CD4+ T cells sorted from blood, taken at week 0. The receptors originated from a human donor with alopecia areata. Both conserved end residues are part of each CDR3. Fields, in order: D gene, V gene, J gene, clone size, CDR3 DNA, CDR3 protein. D genes are given only for firm matches. Not all rows give a size; the values are once, few, many and, for expanded clones, a class.

d_call: -
v_call: TRBV6-1
j_call: TRBJ1-2
clone_size: -
cdr3_nt: TGTGCCAGCAGTGAAGCGAACAGCAACTATGGCTACACCTTC
cdr3_aa: CASSEANSNYGYTF

d_call: -
v_call: TRBV25-1
j_call: TRBJ2-4
clone_size: -
cdr3_nt: TGTGCCAGCAGTGAATTGGAGGGGGCTCTGAAAAACATTCAGTACTTC
cdr3_aa: CASSELEGALKNIQYF

d_call: TRBD2
v_call: TRBV2
j_call: TRBJ2-5
clone_size: -
cdr3_nt: TGTGCCAGCAGTGATGGCGGGGGGGCCTTGGAGACCCAGTACTTC
cdr3_aa: CASSDGGGALETQYF

d_call: TRBD1
v_call: TRBV27
j_call: TRBJ2-7
clone_size: -
cdr3_nt: TGTGCCAGCAGTACGACAGGGGGAGGTCACGAGCAGTACTTC
cdr3_aa: CASSTTGGGHEQYF

d_call: -
v_call: TRBV30
j_call: TRBJ1-2
clone_size: once
cdr3_nt: TGTGCCTGGACCCCCCCGCGGATTTTCAACTTCGGGGGCTACACCTTC
cdr3_aa: CAWTPPRIFNFGGYTF

d_call: TRBD1
v_call: TRBV30
j_call: TRBJ1-6
clone_size: once
cdr3_nt: TGTGCCTCTACACAGGGGGCTAATAATTCACCCCTCCACTTT
cdr3_aa: CASTQGANNSPLHF

d_call: TRBD1
v_call: TRBV2
j_call: TRBJ1-5
clone_size: -
cdr3_nt: TGTGCCAGCAGAACCGGGACAGGGGTCAATCAGCCCCAGCATTTT
cdr3_aa: CASRTGTGVNQPQHF

d_call: -
v_call: TRBV30
j_call: TRBJ1-1
clone_size: -
cdr3_nt: TGTGCCTGGAGGATAGGGAACACTGAAGCTTTCTTT
cdr3_aa: CAWRIGNTEAFF

d_call: -
v_call: TRBV30
j_call: TRBJ1-1
clone_size: -
cdr3_nt: TGTGCCTGGAGTGTTTTAGGAAACACTGAAGCTTTCTTT
cdr3_aa: CAWSVLGNTEAFF

d_call: TRBD1
v_call: TRBV29-1
j_call: TRBJ2-3
clone_size: -
cdr3_nt: TGCAGCGGGGCAGGGGGACAGAGCACAGATACGCAGTATTTT
cdr3_aa: CSGAGGQSTDTQYF

d_call: TRBD1
v_call: TRBV10-1
j_call: TRBJ2-5
clone_size: -
cdr3_nt: TGCGCCAGCAGCGCCGGGACAGGGTTGGAGACCCAGTACTTC
cdr3_aa: CASSAGTGLETQYF

d_call: -
v_call: TRBV4-1
j_call: TRBJ2-1
clone_size: -
cdr3_nt: TGCGCCAGCAGCCAACCCGGGACGGGCTCCTACAATGAGCAGTTCTTC
cdr3_aa: CASSQPGTGSYNEQFF

d_call: TRBD1
v_call: TRBV6-1
j_call: TRBJ1-4
clone_size: -
cdr3_nt: TGTGCCAGCAGTGCGCGGACTTCCGGGACAGGGACGGAAAAACTGTTTTTT
cdr3_aa: CASSARTSGTGTEKLFF

d_call: TRBD1
v_call: TRBV28
j_call: TRBJ1-3
clone_size: many
cdr3_nt: TGTGCCAGCAGTTTACCGACAGGGGGTAGAAACACCATATATTTT
cdr3_aa: CASSLPTGGRNTIYF

d_call: -
v_call: TRBV2
j_call: TRBJ2-5
clone_size: -
cdr3_nt: TGTGCCAGCAGTGAAGGGACGGGAAGGGAAGAGACCCAGTACTTC
cdr3_aa: CASSEGTGREETQYF

d_call: TRBD1
v_call: TRBV18
j_call: TRBJ2-1
clone_size: once
cdr3_nt: TGTGCCAGCTCACCACCTAGGGGACAGGGACCCTACAATGAGCAGTTCTTC
cdr3_aa: CASSPPRGQGPYNEQFF

d_call: -
v_call: TRBV2
j_call: TRBJ1-5
clone_size: -
cdr3_nt: TGTGCCAGCAGTTCCGACAGCACCAATCAGCCCCAGCATTTT
cdr3_aa: CASSSDSTNQPQHF

d_call: -
v_call: TRBV7-9
j_call: TRBJ1-1
clone_size: -
cdr3_nt: TGTGCCAGCATCGTCATGAACACTGAAGCTTTCTTT
cdr3_aa: CASIVMNTEAFF